This entry is about one T cell receptor (beta chain). Its target is unknown. Researchers partitioned CD4+ cells into CD45RA+ naive and CD45RA-negative memory subsets. The data originate from a study of shared clonotypes between healthy human individuals. At the level of the study: Donor composition was two women and three men, aged 18 to 49. Findings of the study overall: Clonotypes not shared had lower generation probabilities than those common to all four donors. Donors were few, which limited the genetic and exposure-history diversity represented.

TCRdb keeps only in-frame clones here, not all; method: immunoSEQ multiplex PCR. The table has a few million clones, approximately 93% seen once. The germline V gene encodes CDR1 KGHSH and CDR2 LQKENI. V gave up 3 bases and J gave up 8 bases, with 10 bases separating them. The CDR3 extends over 13 amino acids. The sequenced material came from naive CD4+ T cells from PBMCs. Documented subset: CD45RA+ positively selected. The gene calls are TRBV18 and TRBJ1-4; D is undetermined. This receptor was taken from a young man in good health. Some clones in this sample may be carry-over from other donors' samples. In DNA, the CDR3 is TGTGCCAGCTCACCGGGAAACTTCGAAAAACTGTTTTTT. Translating it yields CASSPGNFEKLFF.